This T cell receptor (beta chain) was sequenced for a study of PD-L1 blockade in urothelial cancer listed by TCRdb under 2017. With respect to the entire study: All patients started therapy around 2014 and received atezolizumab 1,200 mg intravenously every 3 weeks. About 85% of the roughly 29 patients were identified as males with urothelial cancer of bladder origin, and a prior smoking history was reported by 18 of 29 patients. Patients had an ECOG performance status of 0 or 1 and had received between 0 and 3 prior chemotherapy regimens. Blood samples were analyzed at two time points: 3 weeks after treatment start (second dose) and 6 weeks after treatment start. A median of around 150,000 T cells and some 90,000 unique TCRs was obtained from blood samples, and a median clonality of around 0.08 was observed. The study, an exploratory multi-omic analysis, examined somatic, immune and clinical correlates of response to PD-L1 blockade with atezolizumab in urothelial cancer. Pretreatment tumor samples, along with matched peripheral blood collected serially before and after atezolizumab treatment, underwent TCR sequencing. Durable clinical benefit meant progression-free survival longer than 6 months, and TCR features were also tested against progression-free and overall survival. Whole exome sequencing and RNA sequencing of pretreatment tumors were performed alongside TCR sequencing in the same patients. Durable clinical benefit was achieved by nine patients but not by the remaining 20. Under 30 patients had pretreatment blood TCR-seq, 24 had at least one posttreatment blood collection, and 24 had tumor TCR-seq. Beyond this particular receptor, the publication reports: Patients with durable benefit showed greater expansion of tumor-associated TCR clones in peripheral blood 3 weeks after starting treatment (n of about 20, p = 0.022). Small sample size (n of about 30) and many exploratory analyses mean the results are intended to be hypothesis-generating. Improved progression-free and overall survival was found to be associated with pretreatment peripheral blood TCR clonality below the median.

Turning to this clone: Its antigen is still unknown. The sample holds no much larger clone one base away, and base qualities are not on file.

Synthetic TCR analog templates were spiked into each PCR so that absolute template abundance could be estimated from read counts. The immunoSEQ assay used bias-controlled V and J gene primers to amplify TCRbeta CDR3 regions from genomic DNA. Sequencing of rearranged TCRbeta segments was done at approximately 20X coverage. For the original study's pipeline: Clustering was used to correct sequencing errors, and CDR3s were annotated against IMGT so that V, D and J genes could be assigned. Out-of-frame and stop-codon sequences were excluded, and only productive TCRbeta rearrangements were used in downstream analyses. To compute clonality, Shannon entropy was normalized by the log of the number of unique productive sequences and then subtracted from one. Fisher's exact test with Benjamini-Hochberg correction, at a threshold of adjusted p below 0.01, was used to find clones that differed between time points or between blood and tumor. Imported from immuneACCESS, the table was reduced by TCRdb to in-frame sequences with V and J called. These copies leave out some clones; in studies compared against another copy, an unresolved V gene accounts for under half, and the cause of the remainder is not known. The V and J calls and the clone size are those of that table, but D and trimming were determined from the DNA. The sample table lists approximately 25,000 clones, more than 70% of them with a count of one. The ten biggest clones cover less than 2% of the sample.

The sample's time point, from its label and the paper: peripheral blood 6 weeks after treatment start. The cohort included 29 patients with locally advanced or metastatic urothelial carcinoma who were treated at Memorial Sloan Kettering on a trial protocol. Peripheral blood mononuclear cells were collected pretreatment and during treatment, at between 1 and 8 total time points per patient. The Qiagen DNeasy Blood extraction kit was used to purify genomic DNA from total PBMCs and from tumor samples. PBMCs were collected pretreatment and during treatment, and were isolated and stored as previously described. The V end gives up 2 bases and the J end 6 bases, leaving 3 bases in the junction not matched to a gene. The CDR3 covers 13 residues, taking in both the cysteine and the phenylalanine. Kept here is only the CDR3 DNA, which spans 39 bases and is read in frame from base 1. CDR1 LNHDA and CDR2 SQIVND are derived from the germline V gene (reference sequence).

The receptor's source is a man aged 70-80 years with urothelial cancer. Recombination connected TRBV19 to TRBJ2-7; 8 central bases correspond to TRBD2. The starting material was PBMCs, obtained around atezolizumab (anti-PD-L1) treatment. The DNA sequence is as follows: TGTGCCAGTAGTATAACCAGCGGGGGCGAGCAGTACTTC. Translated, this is CASSITSGGEQYF.